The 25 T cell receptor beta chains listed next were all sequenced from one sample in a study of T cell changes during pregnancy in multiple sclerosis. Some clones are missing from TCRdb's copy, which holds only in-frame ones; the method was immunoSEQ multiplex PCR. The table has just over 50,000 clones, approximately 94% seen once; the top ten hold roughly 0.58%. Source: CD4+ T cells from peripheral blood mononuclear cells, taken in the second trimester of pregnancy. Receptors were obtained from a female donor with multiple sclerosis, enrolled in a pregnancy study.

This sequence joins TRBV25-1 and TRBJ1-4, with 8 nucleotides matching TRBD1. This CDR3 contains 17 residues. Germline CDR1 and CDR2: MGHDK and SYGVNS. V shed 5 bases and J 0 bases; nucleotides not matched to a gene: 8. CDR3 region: CASSSRQGPATNEKLFF. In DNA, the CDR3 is TGTGCCAGCAGTTCTCGACAGGGGCCTGCAACTAATGAAAAACTGTTTTTT.

The CDR3 DNA reads as TGTGCCAGCAGCGTAACGGGGGGTAATAATGAGCAGTTCTTC. As protein: CASSVTGGNNEQFF. The chain employs TRBV9 and TRBJ2-1, with 7 bases that match TRBD2. The V gene end was trimmed by 1 base and the J gene end by 7 bases; junction bases not matched to a gene: 5. This CDR3 region has 14 residues. Germline V gene sequence: CDR1 SGDLS, CDR2 YYNGEE.

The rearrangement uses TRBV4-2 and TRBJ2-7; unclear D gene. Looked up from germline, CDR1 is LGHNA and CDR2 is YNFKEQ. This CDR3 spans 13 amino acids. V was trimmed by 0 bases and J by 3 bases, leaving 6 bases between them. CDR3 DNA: TGTGCCAGCAGCCAAGAACAAGACTACGAGCAGTACTTC. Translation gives CASSQEQDYEQYF.

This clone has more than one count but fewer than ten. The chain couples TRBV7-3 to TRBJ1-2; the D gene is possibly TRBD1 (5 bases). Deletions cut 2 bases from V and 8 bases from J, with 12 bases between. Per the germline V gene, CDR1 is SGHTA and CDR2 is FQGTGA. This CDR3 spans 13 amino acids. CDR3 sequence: CASSLSQGNGYTF. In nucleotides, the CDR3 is TGTGCCAGCAGCTTATCCCAGGGTAACGGCTACACCTTC.

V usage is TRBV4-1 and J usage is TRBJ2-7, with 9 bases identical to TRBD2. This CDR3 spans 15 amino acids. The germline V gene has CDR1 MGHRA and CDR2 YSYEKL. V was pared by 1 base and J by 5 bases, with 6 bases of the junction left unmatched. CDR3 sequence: CASSQGLAGRDEQYF. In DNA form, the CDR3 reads TGCGCCAGCAGCCAAGGTCTAGCGGGGCGGGACGAGCAGTACTTC.

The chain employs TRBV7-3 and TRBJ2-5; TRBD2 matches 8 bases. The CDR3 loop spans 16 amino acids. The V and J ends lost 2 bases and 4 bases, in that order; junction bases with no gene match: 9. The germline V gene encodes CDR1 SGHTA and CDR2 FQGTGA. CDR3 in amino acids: CASSLGRTSGRETQYF. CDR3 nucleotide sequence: TGTGCCAGCAGCTTAGGCAGAACTAGCGGAAGAGAGACCCAGTACTTC.

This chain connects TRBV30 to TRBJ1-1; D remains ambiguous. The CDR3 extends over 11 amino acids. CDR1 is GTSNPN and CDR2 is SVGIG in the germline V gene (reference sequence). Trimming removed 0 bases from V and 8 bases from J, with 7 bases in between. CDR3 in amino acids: CAWSVLLEAFF. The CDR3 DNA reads TGTGCCTGGAGTGTACTCCTCGAAGCTTTCTTT. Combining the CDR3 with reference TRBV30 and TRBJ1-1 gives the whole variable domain SQTIHQWPATLVQPVGSPLSLECTVEGTSNPNLYWYRQAAGRGLQLLFYSVGIGQISSEVPQNLSASRPQDRQFILSSKKLLLSDSGFYLCAWSVLLEAFFGQGTRLTVV.

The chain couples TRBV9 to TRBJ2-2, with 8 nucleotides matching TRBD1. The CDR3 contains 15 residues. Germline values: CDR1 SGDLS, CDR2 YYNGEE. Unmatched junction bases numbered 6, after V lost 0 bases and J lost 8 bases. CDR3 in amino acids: CASSVGTGSVGELFF. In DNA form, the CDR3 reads TGTGCCAGCAGCGTAGGGACAGGGAGTGTGGGGGAGCTGTTTTTT.

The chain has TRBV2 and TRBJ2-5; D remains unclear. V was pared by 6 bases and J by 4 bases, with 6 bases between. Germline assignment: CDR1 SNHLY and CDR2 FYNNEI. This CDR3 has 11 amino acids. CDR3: CASSSRETQYF. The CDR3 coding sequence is TGTGCCAGCAGCTCGCGAGAGACCCAGTACTTC.

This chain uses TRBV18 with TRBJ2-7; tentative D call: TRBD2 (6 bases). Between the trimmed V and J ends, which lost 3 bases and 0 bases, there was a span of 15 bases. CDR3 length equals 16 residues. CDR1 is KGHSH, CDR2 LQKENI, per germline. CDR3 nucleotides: TGTGCCAGCTCACCGTCCTCCCGGGGGAGCTCCTACGAGCAGTACTTC. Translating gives CASSPSSRGSSYEQYF.

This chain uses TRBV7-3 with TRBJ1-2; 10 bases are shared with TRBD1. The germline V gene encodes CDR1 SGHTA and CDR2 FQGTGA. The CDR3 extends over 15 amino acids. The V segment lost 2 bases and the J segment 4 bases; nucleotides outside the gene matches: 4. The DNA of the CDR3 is TGTGCCAGCAGCTTAGGACAGGGGGGGATCTATGGCTACACCTTC. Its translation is CASSLGQGGIYGYTF.

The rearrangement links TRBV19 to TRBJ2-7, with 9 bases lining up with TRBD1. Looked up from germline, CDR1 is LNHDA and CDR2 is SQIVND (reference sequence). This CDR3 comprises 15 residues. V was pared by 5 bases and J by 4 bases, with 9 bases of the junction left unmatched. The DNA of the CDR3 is TGTGCCAGTAGTTCCACCGGGACAGGGATATACGAGCAGTACTTC. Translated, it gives CASSSTGTGIYEQYF.

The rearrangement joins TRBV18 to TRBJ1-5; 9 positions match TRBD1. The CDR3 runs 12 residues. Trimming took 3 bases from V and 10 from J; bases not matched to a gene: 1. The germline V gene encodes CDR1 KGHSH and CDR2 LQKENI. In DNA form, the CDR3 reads TGTGCCAGCTCACCGGGACAGGGCCCCCAGCATTTT. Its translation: CASSPGQGPQHF. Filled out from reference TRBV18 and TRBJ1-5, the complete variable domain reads NAGVMQNPRHLVRRRGQEARLRCSPMKGHSHVYWYRQLPEEGLKFMVYLQKENIIDESGMPKERFSAEFPKEGPSILRIQQVVRGDSAAYFCASSPGQGPQHFGDGTRLSIL.

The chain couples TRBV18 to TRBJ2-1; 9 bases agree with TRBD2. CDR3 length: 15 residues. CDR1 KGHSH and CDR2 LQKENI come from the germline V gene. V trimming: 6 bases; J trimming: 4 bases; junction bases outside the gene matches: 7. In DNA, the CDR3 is TGTGCCAGCTCTTCAAGCGGGGGGAGTTACAATGAGCAGTTCTTC. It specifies CASSSSGGSYNEQFF. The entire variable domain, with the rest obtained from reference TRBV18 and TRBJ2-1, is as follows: NAGVMQNPRHLVRRRGQEARLRCSPMKGHSHVYWYRQLPEEGLKFMVYLQKENIIDESGMPKERFSAEFPKEGPSILRIQQVVRGDSAAYFCASSSSGGSYNEQFFGPGTRLTVL.

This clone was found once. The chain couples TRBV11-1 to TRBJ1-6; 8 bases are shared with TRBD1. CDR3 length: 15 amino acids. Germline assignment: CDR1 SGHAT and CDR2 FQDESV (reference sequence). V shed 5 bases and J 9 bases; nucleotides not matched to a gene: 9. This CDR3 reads CASSPVGTGISPLHF. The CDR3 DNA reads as TGTGCCAGCAGCCCGGTTGGGACAGGAATTTCACCCCTCCACTTT. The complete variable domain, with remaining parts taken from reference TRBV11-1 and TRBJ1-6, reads EAEVAQSPRYKITEKSQAVAFWCDPISGHATLYWYRQILGQGPELLVQFQDESVVDDSQLPKDRFSAERLKGVDSTLKIQPAELGDSAMYLCASSPVGTGISPLHFGNGTRLTVT.

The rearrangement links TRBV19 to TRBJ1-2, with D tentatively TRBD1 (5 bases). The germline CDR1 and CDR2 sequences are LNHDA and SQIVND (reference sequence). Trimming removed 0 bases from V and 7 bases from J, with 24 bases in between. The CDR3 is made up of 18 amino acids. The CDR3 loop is CASSIDGAGGGILAGYTF. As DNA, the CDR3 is TGTGCCAGTAGTATAGATGGGGCAGGCGGCGGGATATTGGCTGGCTACACCTTC.

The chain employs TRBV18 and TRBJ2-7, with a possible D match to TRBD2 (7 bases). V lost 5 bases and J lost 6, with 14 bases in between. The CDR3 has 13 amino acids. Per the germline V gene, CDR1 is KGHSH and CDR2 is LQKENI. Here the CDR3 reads CASSTQGGAEQYF. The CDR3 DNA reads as TGTGCCAGCTCAACACAGGGAGGGGCCGAGCAGTACTTC.

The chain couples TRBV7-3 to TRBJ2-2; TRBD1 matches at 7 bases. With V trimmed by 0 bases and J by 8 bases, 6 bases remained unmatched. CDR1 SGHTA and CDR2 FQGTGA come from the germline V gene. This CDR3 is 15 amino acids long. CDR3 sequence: CASSLTAGGPGELFF. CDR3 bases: TGTGCCAGCAGCTTAACGGCAGGGGGTCCTGGGGAGCTGTTTTTT.

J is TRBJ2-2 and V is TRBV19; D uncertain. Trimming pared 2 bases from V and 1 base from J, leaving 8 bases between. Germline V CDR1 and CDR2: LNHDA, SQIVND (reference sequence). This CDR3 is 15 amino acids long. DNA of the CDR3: TGTGCCAGTAGTATACAGGTCTGGAACACCGGGGAGCTGTTTTTT. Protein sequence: CASSIQVWNTGELFF.

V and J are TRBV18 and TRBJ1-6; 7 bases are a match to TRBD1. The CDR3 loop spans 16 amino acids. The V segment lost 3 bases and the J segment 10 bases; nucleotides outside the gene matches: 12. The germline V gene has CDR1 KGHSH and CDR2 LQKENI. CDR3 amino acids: CASSPMRGRPDSPLHF. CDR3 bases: TGTGCCAGCTCACCGATGAGGGGGCGTCCGGACTCACCCCTCCACTTT.

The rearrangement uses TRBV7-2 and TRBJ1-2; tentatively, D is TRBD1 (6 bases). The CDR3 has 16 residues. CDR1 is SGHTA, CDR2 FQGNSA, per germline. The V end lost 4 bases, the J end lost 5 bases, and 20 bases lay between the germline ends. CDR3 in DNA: TGTGCCAGCAGCTCCGACATTACAGGGAGTCCTTATGGCTACACCTTC. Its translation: CASSSDITGSPYGYTF.

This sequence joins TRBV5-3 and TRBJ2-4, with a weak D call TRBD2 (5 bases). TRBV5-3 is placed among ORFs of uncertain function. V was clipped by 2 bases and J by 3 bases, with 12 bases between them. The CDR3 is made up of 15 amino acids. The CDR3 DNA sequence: TGTGCCAGAAGCTTCCCGGGGTACGGCAAAAACATTCAGTACTTC. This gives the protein CARSFPGYGKNIQYF.

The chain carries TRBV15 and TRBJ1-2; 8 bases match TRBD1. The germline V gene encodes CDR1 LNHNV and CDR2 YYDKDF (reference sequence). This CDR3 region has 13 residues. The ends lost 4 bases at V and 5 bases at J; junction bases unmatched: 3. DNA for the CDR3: TGTGCCACCAGCAAGGACAGGGTATATGGCTACACCTTC. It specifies CATSKDRVYGYTF. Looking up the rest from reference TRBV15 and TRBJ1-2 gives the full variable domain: DAMVIQNPRYQVTQFGKPVTLSCSQTLNHNVMYWYQQKSSQAPKLLFHYYDKDFNNEADTPDNFQSRRPNTSFCFLDIRSPGLGDTAMYLCATSKDRVYGYTFGSGTRLTVV.

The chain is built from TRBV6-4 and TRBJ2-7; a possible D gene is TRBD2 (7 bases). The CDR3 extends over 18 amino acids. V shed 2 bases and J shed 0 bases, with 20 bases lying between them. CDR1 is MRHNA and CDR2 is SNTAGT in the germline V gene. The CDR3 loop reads CASSDPSWGRGNSYEQYF. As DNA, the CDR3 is TGTGCCAGCAGTGACCCGTCGTGGGGGCGGGGGAACTCCTACGAGCAGTACTTC.

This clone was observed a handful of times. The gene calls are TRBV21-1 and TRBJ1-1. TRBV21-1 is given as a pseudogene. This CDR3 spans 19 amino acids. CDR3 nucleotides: TGTGCCAGCATCCCCGGCGGGGGCAGGTGCCACCGGATGAACACTGAAGCTTTCTTT. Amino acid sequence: CASIPGGGRCHRMNTEAFF.